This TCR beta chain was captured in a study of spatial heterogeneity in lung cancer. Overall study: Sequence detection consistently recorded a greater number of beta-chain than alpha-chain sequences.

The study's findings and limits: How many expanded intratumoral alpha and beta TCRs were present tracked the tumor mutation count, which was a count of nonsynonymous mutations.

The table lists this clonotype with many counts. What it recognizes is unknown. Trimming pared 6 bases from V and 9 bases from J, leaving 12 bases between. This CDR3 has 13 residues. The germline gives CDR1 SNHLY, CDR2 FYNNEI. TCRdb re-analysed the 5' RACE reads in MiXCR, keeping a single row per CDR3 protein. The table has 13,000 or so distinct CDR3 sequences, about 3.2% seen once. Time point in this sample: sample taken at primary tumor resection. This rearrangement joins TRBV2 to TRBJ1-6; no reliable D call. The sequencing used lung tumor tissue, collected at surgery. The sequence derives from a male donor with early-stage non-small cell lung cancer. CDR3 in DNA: TGTGCCAGCAGCCCCGGGGAGATTTCACCCCTCCACTTT. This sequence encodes CASSPGEISPLHF. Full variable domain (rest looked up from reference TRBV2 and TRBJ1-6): EPEVTQTPSHQVTQMGQEVILRCVPISNHLYFYWYRQILGQKVEFLVSFYNNEISEKSEIFDDQFSVERPDGSNFTLKIRSTKLEDSAMYFCASSPGEISPLHFGNGTRLTVT.